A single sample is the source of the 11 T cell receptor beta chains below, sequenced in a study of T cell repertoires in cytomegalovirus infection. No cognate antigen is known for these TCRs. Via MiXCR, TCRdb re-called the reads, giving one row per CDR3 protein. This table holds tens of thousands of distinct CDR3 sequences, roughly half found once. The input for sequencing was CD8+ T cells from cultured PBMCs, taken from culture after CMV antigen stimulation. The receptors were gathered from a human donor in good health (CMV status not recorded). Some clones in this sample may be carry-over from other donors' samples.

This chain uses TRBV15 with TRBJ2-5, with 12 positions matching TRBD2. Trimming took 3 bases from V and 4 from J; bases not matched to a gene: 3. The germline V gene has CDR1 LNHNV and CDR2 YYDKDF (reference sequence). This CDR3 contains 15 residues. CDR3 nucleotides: TGTGCCACCAGCAGGGAGGGACTAGCGGGAGAGACCCAGTACTTC. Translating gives CATSREGLAGETQYF.

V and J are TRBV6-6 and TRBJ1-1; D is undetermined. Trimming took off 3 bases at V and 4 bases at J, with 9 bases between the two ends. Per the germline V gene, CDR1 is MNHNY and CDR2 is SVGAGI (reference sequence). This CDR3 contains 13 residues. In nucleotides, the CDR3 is TGTGCCAGCAGTTATTCCACGGGCACTGAAGCTTTCTTT. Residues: CASSYSTGTEAFF.

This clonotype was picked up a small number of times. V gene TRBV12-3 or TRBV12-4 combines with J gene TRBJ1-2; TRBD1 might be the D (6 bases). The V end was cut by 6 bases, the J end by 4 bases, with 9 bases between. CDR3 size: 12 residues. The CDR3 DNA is TGTGCCAGCAGATCACAGGGCTATGGCTACACCTTC. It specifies CASRSQGYGYTF.

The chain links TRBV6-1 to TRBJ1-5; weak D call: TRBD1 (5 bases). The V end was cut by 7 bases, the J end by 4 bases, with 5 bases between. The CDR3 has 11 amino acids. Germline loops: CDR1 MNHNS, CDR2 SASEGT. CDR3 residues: CASKGNQPQHF. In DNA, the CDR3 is TGTGCCAGCAAGGGGAATCAGCCCCAGCATTTT.

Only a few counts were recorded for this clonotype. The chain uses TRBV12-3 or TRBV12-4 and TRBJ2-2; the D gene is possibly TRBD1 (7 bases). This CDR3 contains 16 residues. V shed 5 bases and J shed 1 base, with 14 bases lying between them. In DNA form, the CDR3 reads TGTGCCAGCAGTCCCCCAGGGGGGTTGAACACCGGGGAGCTGTTTTTT. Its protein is CASSPPGGLNTGELFF.

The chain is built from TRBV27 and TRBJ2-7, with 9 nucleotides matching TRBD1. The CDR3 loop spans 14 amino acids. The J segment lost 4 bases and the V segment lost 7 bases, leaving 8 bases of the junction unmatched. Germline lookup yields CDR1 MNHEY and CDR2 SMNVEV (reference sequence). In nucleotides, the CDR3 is TGTGCCAGCACCCCCCACGGGACAGGGTACGAGCAGTACTTC. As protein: CASTPHGTGYEQYF.

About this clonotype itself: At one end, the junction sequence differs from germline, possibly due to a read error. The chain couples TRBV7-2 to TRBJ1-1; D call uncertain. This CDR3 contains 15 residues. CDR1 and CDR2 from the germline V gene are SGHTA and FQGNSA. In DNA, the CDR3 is TGTGCCAGCAGCGTGGACCGAGGGCTGAACACTGATGCTTTCTTT. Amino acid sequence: CASSVDRGLNTDAFF.

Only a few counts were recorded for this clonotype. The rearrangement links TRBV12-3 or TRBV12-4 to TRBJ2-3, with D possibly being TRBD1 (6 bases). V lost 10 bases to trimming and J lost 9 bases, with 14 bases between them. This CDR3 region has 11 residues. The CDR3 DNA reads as TGTGCCACCCTTAGGGGGTCAACGCAGTATTTT. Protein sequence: CATLRGSTQYF.

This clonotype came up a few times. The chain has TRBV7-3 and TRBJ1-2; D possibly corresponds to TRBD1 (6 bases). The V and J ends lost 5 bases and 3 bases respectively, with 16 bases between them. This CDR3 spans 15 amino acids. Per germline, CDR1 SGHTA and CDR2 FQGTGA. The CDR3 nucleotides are TGTGCCAGCAGCCCCCTCGGGGGGGGGCACTATGGCTACACCTTC. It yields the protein CASSPLGGGHYGYTF.

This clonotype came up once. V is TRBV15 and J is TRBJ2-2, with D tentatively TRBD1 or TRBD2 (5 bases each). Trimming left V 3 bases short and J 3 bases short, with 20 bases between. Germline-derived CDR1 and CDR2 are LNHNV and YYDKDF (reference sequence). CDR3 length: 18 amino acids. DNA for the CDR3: TGTGCCACCAGCAGGCCCGATTATAACAGGAGGTACACCGGGGAGCTGTTTTTT. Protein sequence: CATSRPDYNRRYTGELFF.

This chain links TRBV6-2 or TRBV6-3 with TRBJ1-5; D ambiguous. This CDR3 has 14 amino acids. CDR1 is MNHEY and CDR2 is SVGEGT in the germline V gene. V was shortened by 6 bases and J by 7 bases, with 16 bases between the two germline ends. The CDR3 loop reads CASSLLIGRQPQHF. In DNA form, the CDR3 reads TGTGCCAGCAGCCTACTGATAGGGCGGCAGCCCCAGCATTTT.